What follows describes a single T cell receptor (beta chain). Its cognate antigen is unknown. These data are taken from a study of cytomegalovirus exposure and HLA in healthy donors. Study-wide background: An earlier analysis identified more than 90 million unique TCR beta sequences in 150 million to 200 million T cells. Study-wide results and caveats: Accurate HLA-A and HLA-B prediction from TCR beta sequences was reported for most subjects.

The PCR used 60 Vbeta and 13 Jbeta primers. Profiling relied on immunoSEQ multiplex PCR, and the TCRdb table lists in-frame clones only, not all of them. The sample holds 100,000 to 150,000 clones; approximately 69% are singletons and the top ten take 3% to 4.5%. The CDR3 sequence is 13 residues long. With 6 bases removed from V and 8 bases from J, the gap between germline ends came to 16 bases. Germline CDR1 and CDR2: MDHEN and SYDVKM. This chain uses TRBV28 with TRBJ1-2, with D perhaps matching TRBD1 (5 bases). This clonotype was sampled from a man aged 40-49 years in good health and CMV-seropositive. Material for sequencing was PBMCs. CDR3 coding DNA: TGTGCCAGCAGACTCCTAGGGGAGGGGGGCTACACCTTC. Protein product: CASRLLGEGGYTF.